The rows below give T cell receptor beta chains drawn from one sample of a study of blood T cell repertoires in COVID-19. Data came from immunoSEQ multiplex PCR; TCRdb stores just in-frame clones and leaves some out. The profile shows about 78,000 clones, approximately 90% of them singletons. The sample consisted of peripheral blood. The receptors shown here come from a man aged 70 or older with active or convalescent COVID-19. Each CDR3 is given with its conserved first and last residue. The D gene is left open where the match is weak. Part of the rows lack a size; the others show once, few, many or a class for expanded clones.

D gene: TRBD1; V gene: TRBV19; clone size: .; J gene: TRBJ2-1; CDR3 protein: CASSTTGGQVHEQFF; CDR3 DNA: TGTGCCAGTAGTACGACAGGGGGCCAAGTCCATGAGCAGTTCTTC
D gene: .; V gene: TRBV30; clone size: .; J gene: TRBJ1-5; CDR3 protein: CAWIGRNSNQPQHF; CDR3 DNA: TGTGCCTGGATCGGGAGGAATAGCAATCAGCCCCAGCATTTT
D gene: TRBD2; V gene: TRBV5-1; clone size: .; J gene: TRBJ2-3; CDR3 protein: CASSMQGLGGTDTQYF; CDR3 DNA: TGCGCCAGCAGCATGCAGGGACTAGGGGGCACAGATACGCAGTATTTT
D gene: .; V gene: TRBV28; clone size: few; J gene: TRBJ1-2; CDR3 protein: CASRVSLGGSGYTF; CDR3 DNA: TGTGCCAGCAGGGTCTCTTTGGGGGGAAGTGGCTACACCTTC
D gene: TRBD1; V gene: TRBV30; clone size: few; J gene: TRBJ1-6; CDR3 protein: CAWSVTGQGSSPLHF; CDR3 DNA: TGTGCCTGGAGTGTAACGGGACAGGGATCTTCACCCCTCCACTTT
D gene: TRBD1; V gene: TRBV19; clone size: once; J gene: TRBJ2-1; CDR3 protein: CASSKTGVLTYNEQFF; CDR3 DNA: TGTGCCAGTAGTAAGACAGGGGTGTTGACCTACAATGAGCAGTTCTTC
D gene: TRBD1; V gene: TRBV3-1/TRBV3-2; clone size: .; J gene: TRBJ2-3; CDR3 protein: CASSLQGAGNTQYF; CDR3 DNA: TGTGCCAGCAGCCTCCAGGGGGCCGGGAATACGCAGTATTTT
D gene: TRBD2; V gene: TRBV7-9; clone size: .; J gene: TRBJ2-5; CDR3 protein: CASSLGPSGLPQETQYF; CDR3 DNA: TGTGCCAGCAGCTTAGGTCCTAGCGGATTACCGCAAGAGACCCAGTACTTC
D gene: .; V gene: TRBV4-2; clone size: .; J gene: TRBJ2-3; CDR3 protein: CAAGTPFGTQYF; CDR3 DNA: TGTGCCGCGGGGACCCCCTTTGGTACGCAGTATTTT
D gene: TRBD2; V gene: TRBV30; clone size: .; J gene: TRBJ2-3; CDR3 protein: CAWSAPLGAPGLAGPTDTQYF; CDR3 DNA: TGTGCCTGGAGTGCACCTCTAGGAGCCCCGGGACTAGCGGGTCCCACAGATACGCAGTATTTT
D gene: TRBD2; V gene: TRBV18; clone size: .; J gene: TRBJ2-3; CDR3 protein: CASSPGLAGGSDTQYF; CDR3 DNA: TGTGCCAGCTCACCAGGACTAGCGGGAGGTTCAGATACGCAGTATTTT
D gene: TRBD2; V gene: TRBV7-3; clone size: .; J gene: TRBJ2-7; CDR3 protein: CASPGPQSGNVYEQYF; CDR3 DNA: TGTGCCAGCCCGGGGCCCCAGAGCGGGAACGTCTACGAGCAGTACTTC